This T cell receptor (beta chain) originates from a study of CD8 T cells in ankylosing spondylitis. Regarding the study as a whole: For ankylosing spondylitis blood, a TCR beta motif of seven to nine highly homologous variants appeared characteristic.

CDR1 SNHLY and CDR2 FYNNEI come from the germline V gene. This CDR3 is 14 amino acids long. V lost 5 bases and J 6 bases, leaving 14 bases between the germline ends. TCRdb re-called the 5' RACE reads with MiXCR, one entry per CDR3 protein. This sample has about 440,000 distinct CDR3 sequences, with over 15% found just once. This clonotype was counted ten times or more. Its antigen is not known. The specimen sequenced was blood, either unsorted or a sorted T cell fraction (not recorded which). This rearrangement joins TRBV2 to TRBJ1-5, with D unclear. The TCR comes from a male donor with ankylosing spondylitis. CDR3 nucleotide sequence: TGTGCCAGCAGTTGGGCAGGTCAAAGTCAGCCCCAGCATTTT. This codes for CASSWAGQSQPQHF. The full variable domain, completed using reference TRBV2 and TRBJ1-5, is EPEVTQTPSHQVTQMGQEVILRCVPISNHLYFYWYRQILGQKVEFLVSFYNNEISEKSEIFDDQFSVERPDGSNFTLKIRSTKLEDSAMYFCASSWAGQSQPQHFGDGTRLSIL.